The sequence of this T cell receptor beta chain was determined in a study of human T cells and chemical hapten exposure. Germline-derived CDR1 and CDR2 are SGHTA and FQGTGA. The CDR3 extends over 13 amino acids. V was shortened by 5 bases and J by 5 bases, with 12 bases between the two germline ends. TCRdb reprocessed the RACE reads via MiXCR and lists one record per CDR3 protein. Here the sample spans some 100,000 distinct CDR3 sequences, 9% to 9.5% being singletons. Stated time point: patch test 2, 6 weeks after DPC sensitization. As for treatment: therapeutic diphenylcyclopropenone sensitization with weekly scalp DPC. This clonotype was counted only a few times.

The clonotype was recovered from a woman in her thirties or forties with alopecia areata. Some clones in this sample may be carry-over from other donors' samples. The V and J genes are TRBV7-3 and TRBJ2-5; D uncertain. The material sequenced was whole blood, taken in connection with sensitization to the hapten diphenylcyclopropenone (DPC). The CDR3 region has the DNA TGTGCCAGCAGCCCGTCGGAGTTGGAGACCCAGTACTTC. Translation: CASSPSELETQYF.